These T cell receptor beta chains were read from a single sample in a study of cytomegalovirus exposure and HLA in healthy donors. The data were produced by immunoSEQ multiplex PCR, yet TCRdb's version contains in-frame clones alone and is incomplete. This table has about 100,000 clones, roughly four fifths appearing once. The material sequenced was PBMCs. The receptors here all came from a male donor in good health and CMV-seropositive. Both conserved end residues are part of each CDR3. A D gene is named only where the DNA matches it firmly. Rows may omit the clone size; those that give it use once, few, many or a size class.

TRBJ2-3 | . | TRBV5-4 | TRBD1 | TGTGCCAGCAGCCCAACAGGGGGCGGGTTTCTTACAGATACGCAGTATTTT | CASSPTGGGFLTDTQYF
TRBJ2-5 | . | TRBV10-3 | TRBD1 | TGTGCCATCAGGGGGGACAGGGGGCCGGAGACCCAGTACTTC | CAIRGDRGPETQYF
TRBJ1-2 | once | TRBV5-1 | TRBD1 | TGCGCCAGCACCTCCCGGGGACAGAACTATGGCTACACCTTC | CASTSRGQNYGYTF
TRBJ2-2 | . | TRBV19 | . | TGTGCCGCCGGCAGGGGCGGGGGAAACACCGGGGAGCTGTTTTTT | CAAGRGGGNTGELFF
TRBJ1-4 | few | TRBV7-8 | TRBD1 | TGTGCCAGCAGCTTAGGACAGGGTCCGGCTAATGAAAAACTGTTTTTT | CASSLGQGPANEKLFF
TRBJ2-6 | once | TRBV27 | TRBD2 | TGTGCCAGCAGTTTATCTCCGGGACTAGGGGTGTCCTCTGGGGCCAACGTCCTGACTTTC | CASSLSPGLGVSSGANVLTF
TRBJ2-7 | . | TRBV18 | TRBD2 | TGTGCCAGCTCACCACGGGGAGCGGGGGGTACCTACGAGCAGTACTTC | CASSPRGAGGTYEQYF
TRBJ1-5 | . | TRBV6-5 | . | TGTGCCAGCAGTTCACTCGGGGGGTGGAATCAGCCCCAGCATTTT | CASSSLGGWNQPQHF
TRBJ2-2 | few | TRBV4-2 | . | TGTGCCAGCAGCCTCGAAGGAGACGGGGAGCTGTTTTTT | CASSLEGDGELFF
TRBJ2-2 | . | TRBV7-3 | TRBD2 | TGTGCCAGCAGCTTAAACCCAGTAGCGGGGGGCTTGAGCACCGGGGAGCTGTTTTTT | CASSLNPVAGGLSTGELFF
TRBJ2-3 | . | TRBV7-2 | . | TGTGCCAGCAGCCGCCGGGACTGGACAGATACGCAGTATTTT | CASSRRDWTDTQYF
TRBJ2-5 | . | TRBV4-1 | . | TGCGCCAGCAGCCAATCTCTAATGGGAGGGGGTACCCAGTACTTC | CASSQSLMGGGTQYF
TRBJ1-5 | . | TRBV21-1 | . | TGTGCCAGCAGTCATAACATCCAGGGTCCGGGCAATCAGCCCCAGCATTTT | CASSHNIQGPGNQPQHF
TRBJ1-4 | . | TRBV11-3 | TRBD1 | TGTGCCAGCAGCTTGTCCCGGACAGGAGGACTTAATGAAAAACTGTTTTTT | CASSLSRTGGLNEKLFF
TRBJ2-5 | once | TRBV7-9 | TRBD2 | TGTGCCAGCAGTTCTTCCCTAGCGGGGGCCAAAGAGACCCAGTACTTC | CASSSSLAGAKETQYF
TRBJ2-1 | . | TRBV4-3 | TRBD2 | TGCGCCAGCAGCCGCCTCGGACTAGCGGGGGGCGGGAATGAGCAGTTCTTC | CASSRLGLAGGGNEQFF
TRBJ2-3 | . | TRBV6-1 | . | TGTGCCAGCAGTGAAACCACGCCGGGAGATACGCAGTATTTT | CASSETTPGDTQYF
TRBJ1-5 | . | TRBV21-1 | . | TGTGCCAGCAGCAAATTGTACAGGGGGGCATCCGATAGCAATCAGCCCCAGCATTTT | CASSKLYRGASDSNQPQHF
TRBJ2-5 | . | TRBV5-5 | . | TGTGCCAGCAGCTACGGCGGGTCGGTCCAAGAGACCCAGTACTTC | CASSYGGSVQETQYF
TRBJ2-7 | . | TRBV5-1 | . | TGCGCCAGCAGCTTCAGTGAACAGGCGCAGTACTTC | CASSFSEQAQYF
TRBJ2-7 | few | TRBV27 | TRBD1 | TGTGCCAGCAGTTTATTTGGTGTTGGGGACAGGCGGCCTACATGGTACGAGCAGTACTTC | CASSLFGVGDRRPTWYEQYF
TRBJ1-2 | few | TRBV5-1 | . | TGCGCCAGCAGCTTGGCCCGAGCAAATAGCTATGGCTACACCTTC | CASSLARANSYGYTF
TRBJ2-2 | few | TRBV2 | . | TGTGCCAGCCTCGACAGGGAGGACACCGGGGAGCTGTTTTTT | CASLDREDTGELFF
TRBJ1-6 | few | TRBV6-1 | TRBD1 | TGTGCCACCGACAGGGACTATTCACCCCTCCACTTT | CATDRDYSPLHF
TRBJ2-3 | . | TRBV6-5 | . | TGTGCCAGCAGTTACGGCCATACGCAGTATTTT | CASSYGHTQYF
TRBJ2-2 | . | TRBV10-1 | . | TGCGCCAGTAGCCCACCGGGACAGAACACCGGGGAGCTGTTTTTT | CASSPPGQNTGELFF
TRBJ2-3 | . | TRBV19 | . | TGTGCCAGTACCATGGGCCTCGAAGGAGATACGCAGTATTTT | CASTMGLEGDTQYF
TRBJ2-2 | . | TRBV11-3 | TRBD2 | TGTGCCAGCACCGTAGGAGGGACTAGCGCGGCCGGGGAGCTGTTTTTT | CASTVGGTSAAGELFF
TRBJ1-2 | once | TRBV27 | . | TGTGCCAGCAGAGAAAGCAGGGCTGCGACCGGCTACACCTTC | CASRESRAATGYTF
TRBJ1-2 | . | TRBV10-3 | . | TGTGCCATCAGTGAACAAGGTCTGGGCTTGGGTGGCTACACCTTC | CAISEQGLGLGGYTF
TRBJ1-5 | few | TRBV6-1 | TRBD1 | TGTGCCAGCAGTGACGGACAGGGTATTAGTCAGCCCCAGCATTTT | CASSDGQGISQPQHF
TRBJ1-6 | . | TRBV19 | TRBD1 | TGTGCCAGTAGTCTACAGGGGAGTGGGGATTCACCCCTCCACTTT | CASSLQGSGDSPLHF
TRBJ2-6 | . | TRBV7-2 | TRBD1 | TGTGCCAGCAGCTCGCCGACAGGGGGTATTATGCCTGGGGCCAACGTCCTGACTTTC | CASSSPTGGIMPGANVLTF
TRBJ1-2 | . | TRBV7-2 | . | TGTGCCAGCAGCACTCCGGGACAACACTATGGCTACACCTTC | CASSTPGQHYGYTF
TRBJ1-2 | . | TRBV5-6 | TRBD1 | TGTGCCAGCAGCTTGGCCGGACAGGAGACCCTATTGAAAGGCTACACCTTC | CASSLAGQETLLKGYTF